This note documents a single T cell receptor beta chain sequence. The data derive from a study of blood T cell repertoires in COVID-19. Study-wide context: COVID-19 samples from acute and convalescent phases originated in the United States, Italy and Spain. T cells, B-cell-depleted T cells, or PBMCs supplied cDNA or gDNA.

As processed by the authors: Reference gene primers were amplified, and this amplification served to estimate nucleated cell counts. TCRdb's copy holds only in-frame clones and misses some; the assay was immunoSEQ multiplex PCR. V, J and clone size derive from that table, while D and trimming were established from the DNA sequence. Of approximately 120,000 clones in the sample, approximately 80% are singletons; the top ten hold 3.8%. The sequencing sample was made of peripheral blood. This TCR was sampled from a woman aged 45-60 years with acute or convalescent COVID-19.

The CDR3 region has the DNA TGCGCCAGCAGCTCCTCCCCCTACAATGAGCAGTTCTTC. This encodes CASSSSPYNEQFF. This chain connects TRBV5-1 to TRBJ2-1; D is unresolved. The CDR3 is 13 residues long. V shed 3 bases and J shed 2 bases, with 6 bases lying between them. Germline V gene data show CDR1 as SGHRS and CDR2 as YFSETQ.